This is a list of T cell receptor beta chains from one sample in a study of PD-L1 blockade in urothelial cancer. TCRdb's copy holds only in-frame clones and misses some; the assay was immunoSEQ multiplex PCR. The profile covers around 63,000 clones, with about four fifths appearing a single time and around 5.7% taken by the ten largest. Material: PBMCs, obtained around atezolizumab (anti-PD-L1) treatment. The origin of the receptors is an older man with urothelial cancer. CDR3s include the opening cysteine and the closing phenylalanine or tryptophan. The order of the fields is V gene, clone size, J gene, D gene, CDR3 DNA, CDR3 protein. The D gene is left open where the match is weak. The size of a clone is reported for some rows only, either as once, few or many, or as a class for expanded clones.

TRBV5-1	-	TRBJ2-3	TRBD2	TGCGCCAGCAGCTTGGCTCGGACTAGCGGCCCAGCTACGCAGTATTTT	CASSLARTSGPATQYF
TRBV14	-	TRBJ2-1	TRBD2	TGTGCCAGCAGCCGGATGCTAGATAGCGGGGGCTCGCACAATGAGCAGTTCTTC	CASSRMLDSGGSHNEQFF
TRBV6-5	-	TRBJ2-7	TRBD2	TGTGCCAGCAGGGCCTCCGGGACTAGCTCCTACGAGCAGTACTTC	CASRASGTSSYEQYF
TRBV27	-	TRBJ1-1	TRBD1	TGTGCCAGCAGTGCAGATGGGACAGGGGCGTTTATGAACACTGAAGCTTTCTTT	CASSADGTGAFMNTEAFF
TRBV29-1	medium-sized	TRBJ2-2	-	TGCAGCGCCGTACGCGGACAGTCAAACACCGGGGAGCTGTTTTTT	CSAVRGQSNTGELFF
TRBV7-9	-	TRBJ2-2	TRBD2	TGTGCCAGCAGTTTACAACTAGCGCCGAACACCGGGGAGCTGTTTTTT	CASSLQLAPNTGELFF
TRBV4-2	-	TRBJ1-1	-	TGTGCCAGCAGCCAAGCGGGGGGGGGTTCTGAAGCTTTCTTT	CASSQAGGGSEAFF
TRBV5-4	-	TRBJ2-2	TRBD1	TGTGCCAGCAGCGCCGGACAGGGTTCCACCGGGGAGCTGTTTTTT	CASSAGQGSTGELFF
TRBV7-3	-	TRBJ2-5	TRBD2	TGTGCCAGCAGCTTAACCGGGCGGGAGGGGGAGACCCAGTACTTC	CASSLTGREGETQYF
TRBV19	-	TRBJ1-2	-	TGTGCCAGTAGTTGGGCGCAGGGGGGCTACACCTTC	CASSWAQGGYTF
TRBV7-7	-	TRBJ2-3	-	TGTGCCAGCAGCCCCGGGACTTCGACAGATACGCAGTATTTT	CASSPGTSTDTQYF
TRBV6-1	-	TRBJ2-5	TRBD2	TGTGCCAGCAGTGAGTCCCCACTAGCGGGCACCCAAGAGACCCAGTACTTC	CASSESPLAGTQETQYF
TRBV29-1	-	TRBJ1-1	TRBD1	TGCAGCGTCCAGGGGGCCAGCCGGAACACTGAAGCTTTCTTT	CSVQGASRNTEAFF
TRBV19	-	TRBJ2-7	TRBD2	TGTGCCAGTAGTATGCTCGGGCTAGCGGGTGAGCAGTACTTC	CASSMLGLAGEQYF
TRBV29-1	-	TRBJ1-5	-	TGCAGCGTCCCTCAAGAATCCGGGGGGAATCAGCCCCAGCATTTT	CSVPQESGGNQPQHF
TRBV21-1	-	TRBJ2-1	-	TGTGCCAGCACCGCCTTCGAGGGAGAGCAGTTCTTC	CASTAFEGEQFF